This TCR beta chain comes out of a study of blood T cell repertoires in COVID-19. For the study at large: T cells, B-cell-depleted T cells, or PBMCs provided the cDNA or gDNA that served as material.

Method: immunoSEQ multiplex PCR; TCRdb's copy keeps in-frame clones and lacks some. The top ten hold approximately 20% of the sample, which has around 100,000 clones, around 87% seen once. The V gene end was trimmed by 5 bases and the J gene end by 0 bases; junction bases not matched to a gene: 1. Germline V gene data show CDR1 as ENHRY and CDR2 as SYGVKD. The CDR3 has 14 residues. The chain combines TRBV10-3 with TRBJ1-3; the match to TRBD1 covers 7 bases. The sequence derives from a human donor in a cohort sampled during active COVID-19. Source material: peripheral blood. CDR3 bases: TGTGCCATCAGTAGGGACAGCTCTGGAAACACCATATATTTT. It specifies CAISRDSSGNTIYF.